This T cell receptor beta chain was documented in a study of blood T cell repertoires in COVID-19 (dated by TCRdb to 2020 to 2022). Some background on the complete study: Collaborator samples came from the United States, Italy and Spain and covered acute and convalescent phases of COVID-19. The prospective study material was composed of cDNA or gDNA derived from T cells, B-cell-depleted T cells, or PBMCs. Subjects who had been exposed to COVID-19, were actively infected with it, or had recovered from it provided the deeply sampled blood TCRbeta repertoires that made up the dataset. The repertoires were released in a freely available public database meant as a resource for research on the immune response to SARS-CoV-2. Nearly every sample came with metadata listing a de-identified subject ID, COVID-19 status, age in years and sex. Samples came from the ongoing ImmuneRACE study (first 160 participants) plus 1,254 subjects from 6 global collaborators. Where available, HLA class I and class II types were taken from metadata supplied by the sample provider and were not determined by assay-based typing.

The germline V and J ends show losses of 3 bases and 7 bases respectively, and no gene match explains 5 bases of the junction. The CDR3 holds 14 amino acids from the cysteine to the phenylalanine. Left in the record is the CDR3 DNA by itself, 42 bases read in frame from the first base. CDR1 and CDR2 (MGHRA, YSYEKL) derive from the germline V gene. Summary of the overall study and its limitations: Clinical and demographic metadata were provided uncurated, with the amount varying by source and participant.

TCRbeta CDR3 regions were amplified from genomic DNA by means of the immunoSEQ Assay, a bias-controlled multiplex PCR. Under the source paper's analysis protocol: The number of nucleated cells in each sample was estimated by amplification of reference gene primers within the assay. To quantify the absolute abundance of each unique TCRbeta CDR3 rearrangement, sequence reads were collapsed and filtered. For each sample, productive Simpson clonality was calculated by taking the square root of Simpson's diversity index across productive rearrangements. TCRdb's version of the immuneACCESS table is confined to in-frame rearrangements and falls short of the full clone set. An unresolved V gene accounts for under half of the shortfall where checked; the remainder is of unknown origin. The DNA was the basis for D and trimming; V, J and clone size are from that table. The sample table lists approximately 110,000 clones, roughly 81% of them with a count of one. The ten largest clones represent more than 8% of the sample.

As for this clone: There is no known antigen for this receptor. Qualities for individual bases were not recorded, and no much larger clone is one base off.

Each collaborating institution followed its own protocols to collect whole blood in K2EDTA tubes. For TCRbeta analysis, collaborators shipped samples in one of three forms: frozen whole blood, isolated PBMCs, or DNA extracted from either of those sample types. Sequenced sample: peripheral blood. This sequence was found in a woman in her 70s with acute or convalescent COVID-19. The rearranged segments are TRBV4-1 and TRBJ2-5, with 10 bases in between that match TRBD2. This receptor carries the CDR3 CASSQLAGVVTQYF. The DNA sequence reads TGCGCCAGCAGCCAGCTAGCGGGGGTAGTGACCCAGTACTTC.